This T cell receptor beta chain was observed in a study of tumour-infiltrating T cells in Burkitt lymphoma. Study-level points and caveats: Several public clonotypes were shared across many Burkitt lymphoma patients.

Assay: immunoSEQ multiplex PCR; the TCRdb copy retains only in-frame clones and omits some. The sample has around 45,000 clones; around 30% are singletons. On this clone itself: Its antigen is undetermined.

Trimming took 5 bases from V and 0 from J; bases not matched to a gene: 6. The CDR3 spans 15 residues. Germline V gene lookup returns CDR1 SEHNR and CDR2 FQNEAQ (reference sequence). This TCR was recovered from a human donor with Burkitt lymphoma. Material for sequencing was tumor tissue. The chain has TRBV7-9 and TRBJ1-1; TRBD1 matches at 7 bases. DNA for the CDR3: TGTGCCAGCAGCAGGGGACAGACAATGAACACTGAAGCTTTCTTT. As protein: CASSRGQTMNTEAFF.